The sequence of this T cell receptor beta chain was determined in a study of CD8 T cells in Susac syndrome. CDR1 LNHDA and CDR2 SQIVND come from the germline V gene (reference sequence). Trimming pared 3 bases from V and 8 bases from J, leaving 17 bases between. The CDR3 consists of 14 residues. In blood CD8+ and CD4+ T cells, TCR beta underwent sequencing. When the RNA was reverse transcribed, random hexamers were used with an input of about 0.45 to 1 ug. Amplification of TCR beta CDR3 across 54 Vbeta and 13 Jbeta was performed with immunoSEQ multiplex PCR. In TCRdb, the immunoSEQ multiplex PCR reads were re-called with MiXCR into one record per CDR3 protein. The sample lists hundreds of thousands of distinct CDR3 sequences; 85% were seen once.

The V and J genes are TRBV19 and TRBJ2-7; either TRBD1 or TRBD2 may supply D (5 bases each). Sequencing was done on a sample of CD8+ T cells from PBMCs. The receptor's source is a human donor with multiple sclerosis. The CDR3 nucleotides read TGTGCCAGTAGTATGGGCGCAGGGACGTCGAAGCAGTACTTC. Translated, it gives CASSMGAGTSKQYF.